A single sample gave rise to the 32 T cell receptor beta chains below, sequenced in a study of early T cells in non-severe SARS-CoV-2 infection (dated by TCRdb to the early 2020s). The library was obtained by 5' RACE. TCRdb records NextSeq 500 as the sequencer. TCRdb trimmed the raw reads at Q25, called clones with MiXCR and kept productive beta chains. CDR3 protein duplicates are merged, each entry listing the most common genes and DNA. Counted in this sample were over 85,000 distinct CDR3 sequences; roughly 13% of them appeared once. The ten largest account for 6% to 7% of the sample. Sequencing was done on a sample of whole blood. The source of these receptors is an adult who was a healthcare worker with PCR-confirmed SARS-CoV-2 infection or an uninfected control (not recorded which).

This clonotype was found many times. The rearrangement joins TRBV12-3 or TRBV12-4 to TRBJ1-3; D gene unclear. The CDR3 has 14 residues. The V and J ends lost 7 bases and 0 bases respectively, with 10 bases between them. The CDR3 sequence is CASIRTSSGNTIYF. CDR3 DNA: TGTGCCAGCATCCGCACGAGCTCTGGAAACACCATATATTTT.

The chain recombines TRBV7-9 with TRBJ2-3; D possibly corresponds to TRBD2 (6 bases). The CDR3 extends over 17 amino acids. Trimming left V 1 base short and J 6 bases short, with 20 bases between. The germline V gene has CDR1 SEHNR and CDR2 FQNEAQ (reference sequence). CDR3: CASSLVGGPEVVDTQYF. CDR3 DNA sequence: TGTGCCAGCAGCTTAGTGGGGGGACCTGAGGTGGTGGATACGCAGTATTTT.

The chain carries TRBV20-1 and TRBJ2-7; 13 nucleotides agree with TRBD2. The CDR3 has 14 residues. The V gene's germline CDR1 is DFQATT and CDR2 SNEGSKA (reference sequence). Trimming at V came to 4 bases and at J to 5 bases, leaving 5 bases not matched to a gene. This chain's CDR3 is CSAKRTSGSNEQYF. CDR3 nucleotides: TGCAGTGCTAAACGGACTAGCGGGAGTAACGAGCAGTACTTC.

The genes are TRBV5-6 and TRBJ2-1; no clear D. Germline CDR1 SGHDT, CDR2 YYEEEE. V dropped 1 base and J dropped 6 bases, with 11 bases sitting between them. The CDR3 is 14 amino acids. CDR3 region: CASSLTLGSNEQFF. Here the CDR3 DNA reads TGTGCCAGCAGCTTGACTCTGGGGTCCAATGAGCAGTTCTTC.

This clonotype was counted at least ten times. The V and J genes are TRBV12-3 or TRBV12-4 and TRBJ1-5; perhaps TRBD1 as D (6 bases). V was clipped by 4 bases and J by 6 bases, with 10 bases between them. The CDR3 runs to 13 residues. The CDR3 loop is CASSSGGGQPQHF. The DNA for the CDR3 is TGTGCCAGCAGTTCCGGGGGCGGTCAGCCCCAGCATTTT.

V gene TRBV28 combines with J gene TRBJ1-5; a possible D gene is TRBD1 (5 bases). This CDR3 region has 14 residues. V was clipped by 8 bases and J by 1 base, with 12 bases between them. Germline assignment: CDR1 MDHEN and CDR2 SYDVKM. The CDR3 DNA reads TGTGCCAGCCACTGGGGGGGGAGCAATCAGCCCCAGCATTTT. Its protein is CASHWGGSNQPQHF.

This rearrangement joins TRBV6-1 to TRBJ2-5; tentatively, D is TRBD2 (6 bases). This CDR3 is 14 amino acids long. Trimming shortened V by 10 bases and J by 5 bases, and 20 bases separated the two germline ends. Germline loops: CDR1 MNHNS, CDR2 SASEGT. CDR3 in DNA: TGTGCCACACACCGGGACTTACAAATTGAGACCCAGTACTTC. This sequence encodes CATHRDLQIETQYF.

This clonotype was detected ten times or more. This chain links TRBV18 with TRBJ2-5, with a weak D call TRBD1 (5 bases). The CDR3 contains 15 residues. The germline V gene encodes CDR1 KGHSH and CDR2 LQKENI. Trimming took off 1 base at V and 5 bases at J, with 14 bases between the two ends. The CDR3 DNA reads TGTGCCAGCTCACCACTCGACCAGGGCGAGGAGACCCAGTACTTC. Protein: CASSPLDQGEETQYF.

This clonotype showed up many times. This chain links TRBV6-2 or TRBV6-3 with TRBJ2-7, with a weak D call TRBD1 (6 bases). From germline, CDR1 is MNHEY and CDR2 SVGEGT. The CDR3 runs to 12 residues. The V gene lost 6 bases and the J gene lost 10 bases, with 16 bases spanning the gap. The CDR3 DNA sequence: TGTGCCAGCAGATCGGACAGCGCGAGACAGTACTTC. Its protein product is CASRSDSARQYF.

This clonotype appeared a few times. CDR3 sequence (DNA): TGTGCCAGCAGCTTCGGGACTAGCTTAGATACGCAGTATTTT. Translation: CASSFGTSLDTQYF. V is TRBV3-1 and J is TRBJ2-3; 9 bases match TRBD2. Germline V gives CDR1 LGHDT, CDR2 YNNKEL (reference sequence). V dropped 5 bases and J dropped 5; count of bases not matched to a gene: 5. The CDR3 has 14 residues.

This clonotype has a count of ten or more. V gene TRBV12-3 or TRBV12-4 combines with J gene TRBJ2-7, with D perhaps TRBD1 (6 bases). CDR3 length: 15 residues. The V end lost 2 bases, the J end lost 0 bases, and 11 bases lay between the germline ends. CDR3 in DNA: TGTGCCAGCAGTTTAAACACAGGGACCTCCTACGAGCAGTACTTC. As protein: CASSLNTGTSYEQYF.

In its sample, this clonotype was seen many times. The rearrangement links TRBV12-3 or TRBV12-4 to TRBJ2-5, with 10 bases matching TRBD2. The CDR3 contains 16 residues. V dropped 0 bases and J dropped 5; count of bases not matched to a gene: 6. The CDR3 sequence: CASSLARLAGVETQYF. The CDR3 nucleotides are TGTGCCAGCAGTTTAGCGCGCCTAGCGGGAGTGGAGACCCAGTACTTC.

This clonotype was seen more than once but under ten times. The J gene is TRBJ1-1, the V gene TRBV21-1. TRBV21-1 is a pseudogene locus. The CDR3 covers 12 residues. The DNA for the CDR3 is TGTGCCAGCAGCAAACTAATACATGGCCCTTTCTTT. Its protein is CASSKLIHGPFF.

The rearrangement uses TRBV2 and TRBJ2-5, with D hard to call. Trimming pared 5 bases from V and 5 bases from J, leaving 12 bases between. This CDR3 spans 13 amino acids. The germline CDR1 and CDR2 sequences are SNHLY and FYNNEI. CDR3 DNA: TGTGCCAGCAGTTTGGACCTCGGGGAGACCCAGTACTTC. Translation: CASSLDLGETQYF.

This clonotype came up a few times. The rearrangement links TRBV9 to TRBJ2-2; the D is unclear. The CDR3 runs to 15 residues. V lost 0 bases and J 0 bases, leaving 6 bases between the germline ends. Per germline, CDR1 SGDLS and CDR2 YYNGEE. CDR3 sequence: CASSVEDTNTGELFF. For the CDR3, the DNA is TGTGCCAGCAGCGTAGAAGATACGAACACCGGGGAGCTGTTTTTT. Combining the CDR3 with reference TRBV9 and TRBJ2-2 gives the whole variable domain DSGVTQTPKHLITATGQRVTLRCSPRSGDLSVYWYQQSLDQGLQFLIQYYNGEERAKGNILERFSAQQFPDLHSELNLSSLELGDSALYFCASSVEDTNTGELFFGEGSRLTVL.

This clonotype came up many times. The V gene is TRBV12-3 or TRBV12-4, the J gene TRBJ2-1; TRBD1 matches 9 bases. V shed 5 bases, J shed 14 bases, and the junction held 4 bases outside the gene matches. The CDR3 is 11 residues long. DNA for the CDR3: TGTGCCAGCAGTCGGGGACAGGGAAAGTTCTTC. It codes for CASSRGQGKFF.

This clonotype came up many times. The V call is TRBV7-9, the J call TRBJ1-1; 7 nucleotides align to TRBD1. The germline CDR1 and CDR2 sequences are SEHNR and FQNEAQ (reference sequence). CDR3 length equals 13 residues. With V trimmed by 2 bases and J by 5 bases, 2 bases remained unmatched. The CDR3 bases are TGTGCCAGCAGCTTACAGGGGGGGACTGAAGCTTTCTTT. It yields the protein CASSLQGGTEAFF.

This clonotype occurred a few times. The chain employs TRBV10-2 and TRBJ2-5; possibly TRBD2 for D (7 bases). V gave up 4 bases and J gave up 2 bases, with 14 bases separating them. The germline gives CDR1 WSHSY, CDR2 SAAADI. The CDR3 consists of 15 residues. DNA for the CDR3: TGCGCCAGCAGTGTAGAGGGGGGGGGACAAGAGACCCAGTACTTC. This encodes CASSVEGGGQETQYF.

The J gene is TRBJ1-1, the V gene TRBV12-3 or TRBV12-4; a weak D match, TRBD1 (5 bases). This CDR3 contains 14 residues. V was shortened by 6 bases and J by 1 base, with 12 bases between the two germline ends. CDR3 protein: CASRPGRGNTEAFF. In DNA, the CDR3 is TGTGCCAGCAGACCGGGAAGGGGGAACACTGAAGCTTTCTTT.

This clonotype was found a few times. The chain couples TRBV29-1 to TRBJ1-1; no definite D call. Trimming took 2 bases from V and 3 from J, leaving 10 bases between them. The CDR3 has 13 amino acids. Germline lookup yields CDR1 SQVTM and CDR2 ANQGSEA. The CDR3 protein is CSVETQLDTEAFF. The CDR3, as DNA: TGCAGCGTTGAAACCCAGTTGGACACTGAAGCTTTCTTT.

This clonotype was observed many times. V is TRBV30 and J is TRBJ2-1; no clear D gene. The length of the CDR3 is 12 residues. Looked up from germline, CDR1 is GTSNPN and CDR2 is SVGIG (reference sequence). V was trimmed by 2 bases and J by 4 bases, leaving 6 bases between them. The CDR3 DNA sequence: TGTGCCTGGAGTATGGGGTACAATGAGCAGTTCTTC. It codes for CAWSMGYNEQFF.

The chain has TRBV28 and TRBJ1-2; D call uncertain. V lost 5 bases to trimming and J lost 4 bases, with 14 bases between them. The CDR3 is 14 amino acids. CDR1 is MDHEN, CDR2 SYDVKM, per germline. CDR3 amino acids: CASSPPQAVYGYTF. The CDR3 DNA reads TGTGCCAGCAGTCCCCCTCAGGCGGTCTATGGCTACACCTTC.

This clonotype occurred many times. The CDR3 nucleotides are TGCGCCAGCAGCTTGGCCAGGGGCCCCCCGAACACTGAAGCTTTCTTT. This encodes CASSLARGPPNTEAFF. The chain has TRBV5-1 and TRBJ1-1; tentative D call: TRBD1 (6 bases). CDR3 size: 16 residues. The V gene lost 0 bases and the J gene lost 1 base, with 13 bases spanning the gap. The germline gives CDR1 SGHRS, CDR2 YFSETQ.

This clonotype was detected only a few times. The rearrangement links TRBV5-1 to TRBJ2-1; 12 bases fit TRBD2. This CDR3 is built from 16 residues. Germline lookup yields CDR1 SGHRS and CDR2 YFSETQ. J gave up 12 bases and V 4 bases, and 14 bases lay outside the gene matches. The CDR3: CASSPATSGSIGRQFF. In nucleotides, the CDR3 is TGCGCCAGCAGCCCCGCGACTAGCGGGAGTATTGGTAGGCAGTTCTTC.

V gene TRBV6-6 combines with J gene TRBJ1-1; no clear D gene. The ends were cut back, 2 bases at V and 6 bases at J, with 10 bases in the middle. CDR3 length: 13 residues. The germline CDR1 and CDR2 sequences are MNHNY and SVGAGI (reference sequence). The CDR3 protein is CASSYPDTAEAFF. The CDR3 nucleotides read TGTGCCAGCAGTTACCCAGACACCGCTGAAGCTTTCTTT.

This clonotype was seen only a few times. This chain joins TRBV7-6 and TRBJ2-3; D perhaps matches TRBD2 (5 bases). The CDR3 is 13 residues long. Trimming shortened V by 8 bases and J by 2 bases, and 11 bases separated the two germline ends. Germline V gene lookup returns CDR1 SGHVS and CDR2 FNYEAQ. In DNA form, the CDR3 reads TGTGCCAGCGGAACCCGGGACACAGATACGCAGTATTTT. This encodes CASGTRDTDTQYF.

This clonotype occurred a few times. The CDR3 DNA follows: TGTGCCACCAGCAGAGAGTCCGCTGGAAACACCATATATTTT. It translates to CATSRESAGNTIYF. The chain recombines TRBV15 with TRBJ1-3; no clear D. Between the trimmed V and J ends, which lost 0 bases and 2 bases, there was a span of 5 bases. The V gene's germline CDR1 is LNHNV and CDR2 YYDKDF (reference sequence). There are 14 residues in the CDR3.

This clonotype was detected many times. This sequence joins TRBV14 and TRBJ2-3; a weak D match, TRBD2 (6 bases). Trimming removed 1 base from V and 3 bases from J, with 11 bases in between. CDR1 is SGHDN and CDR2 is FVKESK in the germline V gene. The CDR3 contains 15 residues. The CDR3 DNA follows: TGTGCCAGCAGCCAAGGGACTATCGGGACAGATACGCAGTATTTT. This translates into CASSQGTIGTDTQYF.

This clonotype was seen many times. The chain's CDR3 is CASSLSGRDQPQHF. The DNA of the CDR3 is TGCGCCAGCAGCTTGTCCGGGCGTGATCAGCCCCAGCATTTT. The chain has TRBV5-1 and TRBJ1-5; D remains ambiguous. V shed 1 base and J shed 5 bases, with 10 bases lying between them. Germline CDR1 reads SGHRS; CDR2 reads YFSETQ. The CDR3 spans 14 residues. The entire variable domain, with the rest obtained from reference TRBV5-1 and TRBJ1-5, is as follows: KAGVTQTPRYLIKTRGQQVTLSCSPISGHRSVSWYQQTPGQGLQFLFEYFSETQRNKGNFPGRFSGRQFSNSRSEMNVSTLELGDSALYLCASSLSGRDQPQHFGDGTRLSIL.

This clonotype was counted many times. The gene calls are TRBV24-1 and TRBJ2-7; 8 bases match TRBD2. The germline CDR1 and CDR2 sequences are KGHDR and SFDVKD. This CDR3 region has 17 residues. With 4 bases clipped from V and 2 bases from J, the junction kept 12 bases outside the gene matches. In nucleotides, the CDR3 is TGTGCCACCAGTGAACCACCCGAACTAGCGGCCCCCTACGAGCAGTACTTC. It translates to CATSEPPELAAPYEQYF.

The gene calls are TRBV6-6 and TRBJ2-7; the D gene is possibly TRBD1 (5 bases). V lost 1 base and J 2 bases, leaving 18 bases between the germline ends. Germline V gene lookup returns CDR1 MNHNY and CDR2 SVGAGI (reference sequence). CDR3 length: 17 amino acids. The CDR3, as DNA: TGTGCCAGCAGTTACTTGACCGGCGCAGGGTCCCCCTACGAGCAGTACTTC. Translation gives CASSYLTGAGSPYEQYF.

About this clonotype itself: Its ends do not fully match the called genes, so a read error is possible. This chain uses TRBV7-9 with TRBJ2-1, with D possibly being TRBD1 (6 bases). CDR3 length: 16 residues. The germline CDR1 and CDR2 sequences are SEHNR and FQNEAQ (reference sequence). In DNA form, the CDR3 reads TGTGCCAGCAGCTTACGGCAGGGGCTTTCCTACAATGGGCAGTTCTTC. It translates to CASSLRQGLSYNGQFF.